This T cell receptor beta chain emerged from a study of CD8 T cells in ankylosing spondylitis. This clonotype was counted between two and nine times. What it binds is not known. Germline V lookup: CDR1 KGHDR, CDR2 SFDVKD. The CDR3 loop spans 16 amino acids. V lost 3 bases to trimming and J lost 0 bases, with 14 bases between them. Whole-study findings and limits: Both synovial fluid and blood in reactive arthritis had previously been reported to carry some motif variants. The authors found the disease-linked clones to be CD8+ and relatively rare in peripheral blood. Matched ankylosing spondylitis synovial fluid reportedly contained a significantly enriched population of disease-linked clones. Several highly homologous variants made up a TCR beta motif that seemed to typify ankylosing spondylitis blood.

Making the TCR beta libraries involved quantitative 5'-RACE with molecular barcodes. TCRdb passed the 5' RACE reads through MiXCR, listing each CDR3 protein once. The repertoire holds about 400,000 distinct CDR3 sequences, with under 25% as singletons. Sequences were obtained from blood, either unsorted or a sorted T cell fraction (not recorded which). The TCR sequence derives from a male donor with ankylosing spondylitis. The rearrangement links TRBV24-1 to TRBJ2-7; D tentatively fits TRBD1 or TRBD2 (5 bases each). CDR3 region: CATSDPRTGASYEQYF. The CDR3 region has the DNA TGTGCCACCAGTGATCCCAGGACTGGGGCCTCCTACGAGCAGTACTTC.